This entry describes one T cell receptor beta chain. The antigen is not known. This sample was included in a study of shared clonotypes between healthy human individuals. At the level of the study: Plates per donor: three CD4 naive, three CD4 memory, two CD8 naive, one CD8 memory.

CD45RO-negative CD8 cells positively selected for CCR7 made up the naive population, which excluded terminally differentiated effector memory CD45RA+ cells. Using immunoSEQ multiplex PCR, the repertoire was profiled, and TCRdb retains in-frame clones only, with some absent. The top ten clones hold more than 0.9% of a sample with 1.5 million to 2.5 million clones, 85% to 95% of them seen once. The germline CDR1 and CDR2 sequences are MDHEN and SYDVKM. CDR3 length: 13 amino acids. V lost 3 bases and J lost 5, with 8 bases in between. General study results and limits: A handful of donors showed sharing of about 4.7% of naive CD4 clonotypes. Only blood underwent sampling, and tissue repertoires likely differ. Memory subsets generally showed lower estimated richness than naive subsets.

The chain couples TRBV28 to TRBJ2-1; no clear D. The specimen sequenced was naive CD8+ T cells sorted from blood. This receptor was identified in a man between 18 and 35 years old in good health. The CDR3 region is CASSFELNNEQFF. In nucleotides, the CDR3 is TGTGCCAGCAGTTTTGAACTGAACAATGAGCAGTTCTTC.